Shown below are 11 T cell receptor beta chains from a single sample sequenced in a study of T cells in Graves' hyperthyroidism and ophthalmopathy. From RNA transcripts, TCR beta CDR3 regions were amplified. First-round RT-PCR with HTBI primers amplified the TCR CDR3 region. MiXCR, applied by TCRdb to the multiplex PCR reads, yields one record per CDR3 protein. In the table there are 350,000 to 400,000 distinct CDR3 sequences, 14% to 15% of which are singletons. Sequenced sample: blood. The source is a woman in her twenties or thirties with Graves' hyperthyroidism.

This clonotype was seen a handful of times. The chain joins TRBV20-1 to TRBJ2-1; 14 bases map to TRBD2. The germline V gene has CDR1 DFQATT and CDR2 SNEGSKA (reference sequence). J lost 6 bases, V lost 5 bases, and 6 bases had no gene match. The CDR3 spans 15 residues. The CDR3 region has the DNA TGCAGTGCTTCGAGGACTAGCGGGAGGTTCAATGAGCAGTTCTTC. Translated: CSASRTSGRFNEQFF.

At least ten counts were recorded for this clonotype. The CDR3 nucleotides are TGTGCCAGCAGTTCCCGACTAGCGGTCTCCTACAATGAGCAGTTCTTC. This sequence encodes CASSSRLAVSYNEQFF. The chain employs TRBV28 and TRBJ2-1; 9 bases agree with TRBD2. The V gene's germline CDR1 is MDHEN and CDR2 SYDVKM. The J segment lost 0 bases and the V segment lost 4 bases, leaving 4 bases of the junction unmatched. This CDR3 is 16 amino acids long.

This sequence joins TRBV19 and TRBJ2-2; TRBD2 matches 7 bases. Germline loops: CDR1 LNHDA, CDR2 SQIVND (reference sequence). Losses at the gene ends were 0 bases for V and 1 base for J; bases not matched to a gene: 2. The CDR3 covers 16 residues. The CDR3 is CASSIESGGNTGELFF. The DNA of the CDR3 is TGTGCCAGTAGTATAGAGTCGGGAGGGAACACCGGGGAGCTGTTTTTT.

This clonotype appeared many times. V and J are TRBV6-5 and TRBJ2-3; D is unclear. V dropped 2 bases and J dropped 4 bases, with 13 bases sitting between them. Per germline, CDR1 MNHEY and CDR2 SVGAGI. The CDR3 loop spans 15 amino acids. CDR3 protein: CASSYPLLPADTQYF. The CDR3 DNA reads TGTGCCAGCAGTTACCCGTTACTTCCCGCAGATACGCAGTATTTT.

This clonotype was detected many times. This sequence joins TRBV28 and TRBJ1-2; D is unresolved. Germline lookup yields CDR1 MDHEN and CDR2 SYDVKM. V dropped 5 bases and J dropped 3 bases, with 13 bases sitting between them. This CDR3 contains 14 residues. Here the CDR3 reads CASSGRVVDYGYTF. In nucleotides, the CDR3 is TGTGCCAGCAGTGGAAGGGTGGTCGACTATGGCTACACCTTC.

The rearrangement uses TRBV5-1 and TRBJ2-1; 8 nucleotides line up with TRBD2. The length of the CDR3 is 17 residues. CDR1 SGHRS and CDR2 YFSETQ come from the germline V gene. J lost 3 bases, V lost 0 bases, and 8 bases had no gene match. The CDR3 DNA reads TGCGCCAGCAGCTTGGGGGGTAGTAGCGGGGTCTACAATGAGCAGTTCTTC. Its protein is CASSLGGSSGVYNEQFF.

This clonotype was observed a few times. A clone one base away is much larger, so this may be a read error. The chain links TRBV30 to TRBJ1-1; D remains ambiguous. The CDR3 runs 12 residues. Germline V gives CDR1 GTSNPN, CDR2 SVGIG (reference sequence). The CDR3 region is CAWSPANTEASF. The DNA for the CDR3 is TGTGCCTGGAGTCCCGCGAACACTGAAGCTTCCTTT.

This clonotype has only a few counts. The chain is built from TRBV5-1 and TRBJ2-3; TRBD2 agrees at 12 bases. The V segment lost 2 bases and the J segment 5 bases; nucleotides outside the gene matches: 9. CDR1 is SGHRS, CDR2 YFSETQ, per germline. The CDR3 contains 17 residues. CDR3 sequence: CASSLGTSGPGRDTQYF. The CDR3 DNA reads TGCGCCAGCAGCTTAGGGACTAGCGGGCCCGGGAGAGATACGCAGTATTTT. The entire variable domain, with the rest obtained from reference TRBV5-1 and TRBJ2-3, is as follows: KAGVTQTPRYLIKTRGQQVTLSCSPISGHRSVSWYQQTPGQGLQFLFEYFSETQRNKGNFPGRFSGRQFSNSRSEMNVSTLELGDSALYLCASSLGTSGPGRDTQYFGPGTRLTVL.

In regard to this clonotype: This may come from a read error, since a much larger clone is one base off. The chain couples TRBV28 to TRBJ1-3; the D gene is possibly TRBD1 (6 bases). The CDR3 extends over 15 amino acids. In germline, CDR1 is MDHEN, CDR2 SYDVKM. The CDR3 loop reads CASTPTGGLGNAIYF. DNA of the CDR3: TGTGCCAGCACCCCGACCGGGGGGCTCGGAAACGCCATATATTTT.

This clonotype was seen a handful of times. The chain recombines TRBV6-1 with TRBJ2-1; 7 nucleotides line up with TRBD1. Germline lookup yields CDR1 MNHNS and CDR2 SASEGT. The CDR3 has 14 amino acids. J gave up 8 bases and V 5 bases, and 9 bases lay outside the gene matches. CDR3 coding DNA: TGTGCCAGCAGTCGCCGGGACAGAATCCATGAGCAGTTCTTC. Translation gives CASSRRDRIHEQFF.

The chain uses TRBV20-1 and TRBJ2-7, with 7 bases fitting TRBD2. With 3 bases clipped from V and 0 bases from J, the junction kept 2 bases outside the gene matches. This CDR3 comprises 13 residues. Germline CDR1 is DFQATT and CDR2 is SNEGSKA (reference sequence). CDR3 sequence (DNA): TGCAGTGCTAGGACTAGCCGCTCCTACGAGCAGTACTTC. It yields the protein CSARTSRSYEQYF.